Shown below are 9 T cell receptor beta chains from a single sample sequenced in a study of shared clonotypes between healthy human individuals. Sequencing used immunoSEQ multiplex PCR; TCRdb keeps in-frame clones, though not all of them. The repertoire has about a million clones, about 75% of them found once; the top ten carry approximately 1.5%. Specimen: memory CD4+ T cells sorted from blood. Documented subset: CD45RA-negative fraction. The receptors stem from a man aged 18 to 30 in good health.

The chain couples TRBV19 to TRBJ1-3; TRBD1 might be the D (5 bases). Trimming cost V 7 bases and J 7 bases, with 14 bases left between them. Germline CDR1 is LNHDA and CDR2 is SQIVND (reference sequence). The CDR3 contains 13 residues. CDR3: CASTPRNRNTIYF. CDR3 nucleotide sequence: TGTGCCAGTACCCCTCGCAACAGGAACACCATATATTTT.

The J gene is TRBJ1-6, the V gene TRBV28; a weak D match, TRBD1 (5 bases). Germline CDR1 MDHEN, CDR2 SYDVKM. Trimming took 5 bases from V and 5 from J, leaving 16 bases between them. The CDR3 contains 16 residues. CDR3 protein: CASSESSRGNNSPLHF. As DNA, the CDR3 is TGTGCCAGCAGTGAATCATCCCGGGGGAATAATTCACCCCTCCACTTT.

V and J are TRBV2 and TRBJ2-1, with D tentatively TRBD1 (5 bases). V lost 6 bases, J lost 5 bases, and 14 bases lay in between. Germline CDR1 reads SNHLY; CDR2 reads FYNNEI. The CDR3 sequence is 14 residues long. CDR3 residues: CASRKGPENNEQFF. The CDR3 nucleotides read TGTGCCAGCAGAAAGGGGCCGGAGAACAATGAGCAGTTCTTC.

On this clone: The identical CDR3 is also encoded by other nucleotide sequences in the sample. The chain employs TRBV28 and TRBJ1-5; D is undetermined. CDR1 and CDR2 from the germline V gene are MDHEN and SYDVKM. The ends were cut back, 3 bases at V and 6 bases at J, with 12 bases in the middle. The CDR3 covers 14 residues. The CDR3 nucleotides read TGTGCCAGCAGTTTGGGAGGGCTAGGTCAGCCCCAGCATTTT. As protein: CASSLGGLGQPQHF. Variable domain in full (rest from reference TRBV28 and TRBJ1-5): DVKVTQSSRYLVKRTGEKVFLECVQDMDHENMFWYRQDPGLGLRLIYFSYDVKMKEKGDIPEGYSVSREKKERFSLILESASTNQTSMYLCASSLGGLGQPQHFGDGTRLSIL.

V usage is TRBV7-2 and J usage is TRBJ2-1; TRBD2 matches 9 bases. Looked up from germline, CDR1 is SGHTA and CDR2 is FQGNSA. CDR3 length: 17 residues. J lost 4 bases, V lost 5 bases, and 12 bases had no gene match. The CDR3 nucleotides read TGTGCCAGCAGCACGGTTCCTGCGGGGGGGTCGTACAATGAGCAGTTCTTC. Its protein is CASSTVPAGGSYNEQFF.

This clone was found once. The chain has TRBV10-3 and TRBJ1-2; D is undetermined. This CDR3 is built from 12 residues. The ends were cut back, 2 bases at V and 5 bases at J, with 6 bases in the middle. In germline, CDR1 is ENHRY, CDR2 SYGVKD. CDR3 loop: CAISETEYGYTF. In DNA, the CDR3 is TGTGCCATCAGTGAGACAGAATATGGCTACACCTTC.

This rearrangement joins TRBV7-2 to TRBJ1-1, with D tentatively TRBD1 (5 bases). Germline CDR1 SGHTA, CDR2 FQGNSA. This CDR3 comprises 12 residues. Trimming took 3 bases from V and 7 from J, leaving 9 bases between them. The CDR3 DNA sequence: TGTGCCAGCAGCTTCAGGGTTTTTGAAGCTTTCTTT. This gives the protein CASSFRVFEAFF.

CDR3 DNA: TGTGCCAGCAGCGTAGGAGTGGGAGGGTACACCGGGGAGCTGTTTTTT. As protein: CASSVGVGGYTGELFF. The chain employs TRBV9 and TRBJ2-2; 7 bases align to TRBD2. Per germline, CDR1 SGDLS and CDR2 YYNGEE. This CDR3 has 16 residues. The trim removed 0 bases at V and 3 bases at J, leaving 5 bases unmatched.

V usage is TRBV9 and J usage is TRBJ2-3; 8 positions match TRBD1. The CDR3 length is 18 residues. Germline values: CDR1 SGDLS, CDR2 YYNGEE. V was clipped by 4 bases and J by 4 bases; unmatched bases: 17. In DNA form, the CDR3 reads TGTGCCAGCAGCCCAGTGGGGGGAACTACAGGGGGAGCAGATACGCAGTATTTT. Protein product: CASSPVGGTTGGADTQYF. Combining the CDR3 with reference TRBV9 and TRBJ2-3 gives the whole variable domain DSGVTQTPKHLITATGQRVTLRCSPRSGDLSVYWYQQSLDQGLQFLIQYYNGEERAKGNILERFSAQQFPDLHSELNLSSLELGDSALYFCASSPVGGTTGGADTQYFGPGTRLTVL.